The TCR beta chain under discussion was sequenced for a study of blood T cell repertoires in COVID-19. Clones were sequenced by immunoSEQ multiplex PCR, and TCRdb holds only the in-frame ones, with some missing. The sample carries 110,000 to 150,000 clones, 70% to 90% recorded once. The CDR3 is made up of 15 amino acids. The germline CDR1 and CDR2 sequences are GTSNPN and SVGIG (reference sequence). V lost 3 bases to trimming and J lost 4 bases, with 15 bases between them. This TCR was sampled from a woman aged 40-49 years who had recovered from COVID-19. Material for sequencing was PBMCs or T cells enriched from blood (not recorded which). The chain uses TRBV30 and TRBJ2-2; D ambiguous. For the CDR3, the DNA is TGTGCCTGGAGCCTCAACTCACCGCTCACCGGGGAGCTGTTTTTT. Translating gives CAWSLNSPLTGELFF. Combining the CDR3 with reference TRBV30 and TRBJ2-2 gives the whole variable domain SQTIHQWPATLVQPVGSPLSLECTVEGTSNPNLYWYRQAAGRGLQLLFYSVGIGQISSEVPQNLSASRPQDRQFILSSKKLLLSDSGFYLCAWSLNSPLTGELFFGEGSRLTVL.